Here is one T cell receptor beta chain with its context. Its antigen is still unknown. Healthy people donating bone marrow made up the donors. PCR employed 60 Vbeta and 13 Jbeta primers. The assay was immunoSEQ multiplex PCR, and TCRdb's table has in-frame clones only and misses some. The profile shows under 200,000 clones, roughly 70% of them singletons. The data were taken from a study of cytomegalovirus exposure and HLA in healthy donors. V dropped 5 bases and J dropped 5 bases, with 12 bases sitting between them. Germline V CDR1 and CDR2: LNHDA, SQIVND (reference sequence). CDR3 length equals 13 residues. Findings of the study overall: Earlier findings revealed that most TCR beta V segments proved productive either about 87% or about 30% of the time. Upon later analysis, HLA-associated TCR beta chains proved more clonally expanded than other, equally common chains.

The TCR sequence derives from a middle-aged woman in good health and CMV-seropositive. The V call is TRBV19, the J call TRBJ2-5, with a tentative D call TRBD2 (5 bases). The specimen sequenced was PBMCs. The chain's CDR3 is CASSLGREETQYF. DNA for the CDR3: TGTGCCAGTAGTCTTGGTAGGGAGGAGACCCAGTACTTC.